What follows describes a single TCR beta chain. Its antigen is not known. TCRdb keeps only in-frame clones here, not all; method: immunoSEQ multiplex PCR. There are 40,000 to 45,000 clones in the sample; under 70% occur only once, and 6.5% to 8.5% lies in the top ten. Following culture for ten to eleven days, CD4+ T cells were isolated. It was two doses of either the BNT162b2 or mRNA-1273 vaccine that participants received. This sample is drawn from a study of vaccination effects on CD4 cells after COVID-19. Regarding the study as a whole: After vaccination of healthy people, only 1 of 255 vaccine-induced clones cross-reacted with common cold coronaviruses.

The CDR3 has 15 residues. V lost 6 bases to trimming and J lost 1 base, with 13 bases between them. Germline CDR1 KGHSH, CDR2 LQKENI. The specimen comprised CD4+ T cells from PBMCs cultured without peptide, sampled after COVID-19 vaccination. The receptor comes from a human donor who received a COVID-19 vaccine. This chain joins TRBV18 and TRBJ1-5; possible D gene TRBD1, 5 bases. CDR3 DNA sequence: TGTGCCAGCTCGACCACCGGGGCCAGCAATCAGCCCCAGCATTTT. Protein product: CASSTTGASNQPQHF.